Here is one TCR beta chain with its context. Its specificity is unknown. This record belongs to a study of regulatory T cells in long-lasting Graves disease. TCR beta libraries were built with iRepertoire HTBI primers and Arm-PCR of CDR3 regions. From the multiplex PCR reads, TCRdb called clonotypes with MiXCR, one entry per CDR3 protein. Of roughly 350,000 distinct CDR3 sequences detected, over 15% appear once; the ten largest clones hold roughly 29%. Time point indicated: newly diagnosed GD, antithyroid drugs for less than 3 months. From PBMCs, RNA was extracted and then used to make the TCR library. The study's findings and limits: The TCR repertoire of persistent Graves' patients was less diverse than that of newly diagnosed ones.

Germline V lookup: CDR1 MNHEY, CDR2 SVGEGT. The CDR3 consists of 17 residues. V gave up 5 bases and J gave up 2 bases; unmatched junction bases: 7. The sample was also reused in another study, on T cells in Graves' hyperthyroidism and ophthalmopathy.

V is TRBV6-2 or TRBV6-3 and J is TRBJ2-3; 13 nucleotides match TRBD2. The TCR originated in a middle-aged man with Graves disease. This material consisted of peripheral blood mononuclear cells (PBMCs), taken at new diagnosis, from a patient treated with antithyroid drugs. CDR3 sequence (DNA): TGTGCCAGCAGTACCCCGGGACTAGCGGGGAACACAGATACGCAGTATTTT. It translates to CASSTPGLAGNTDTQYF.